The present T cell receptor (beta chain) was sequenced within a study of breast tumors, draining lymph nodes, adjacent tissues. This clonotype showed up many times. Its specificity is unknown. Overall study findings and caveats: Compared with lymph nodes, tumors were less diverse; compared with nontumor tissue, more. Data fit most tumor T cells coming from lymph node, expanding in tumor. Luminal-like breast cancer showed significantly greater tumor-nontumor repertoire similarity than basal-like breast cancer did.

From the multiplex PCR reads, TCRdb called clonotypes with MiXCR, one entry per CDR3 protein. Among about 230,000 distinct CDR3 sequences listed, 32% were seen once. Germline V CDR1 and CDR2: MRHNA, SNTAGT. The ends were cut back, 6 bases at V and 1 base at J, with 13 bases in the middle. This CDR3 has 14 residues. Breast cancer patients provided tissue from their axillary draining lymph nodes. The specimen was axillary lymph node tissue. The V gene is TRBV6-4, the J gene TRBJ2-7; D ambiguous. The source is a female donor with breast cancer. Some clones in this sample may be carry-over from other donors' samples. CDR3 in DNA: TGTGCCAGCAGCAAGACCCTAGGATCCTACGAGCAGTACTTC. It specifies CASSKTLGSYEQYF.